One sample yielded the 6 T cell receptor beta chains listed below, sequenced in a study of blood T cell repertoires in COVID-19. Repertoires were generated with immunoSEQ multiplex PCR, while TCRdb's copy carries only in-frame clones and drops some. The table includes some 200,000 clones, about 91% detected once. Material for sequencing was peripheral blood. The receptors here all came from a woman aged 40 to 50 with acute or convalescent COVID-19.

The gene calls are TRBV30 and TRBJ1-6; the D is unclear. Germline values: CDR1 GTSNPN, CDR2 SVGIG (reference sequence). Trimming took 2 bases from V and 0 from J, leaving 8 bases between them. The CDR3 sequence is 15 residues long. CDR3 in amino acids: CAWSLGSSYNSPLHF. The CDR3 coding sequence is TGTGCCTGGAGTCTGGGGAGCTCCTATAATTCACCCCTCCACTTT.

The chain has TRBV6-5 and TRBJ1-2; 10 bases map to TRBD1. Germline V CDR1 and CDR2: MNHEY, SVGAGI. Losses at the gene ends were 4 bases for V and 4 bases for J; bases not matched to a gene: 6. The CDR3 consists of 15 residues. CDR3 in DNA: TGTGCCAGCAGTTTGGGACAGGGGAACCCCTATGGCTACACCTTC. It yields the protein CASSLGQGNPYGYTF.

The rearrangement uses TRBV4-2 and TRBJ1-6; D not resolved. Germline V gene sequence: CDR1 LGHNA, CDR2 YNFKEQ. The CDR3 totals 12 residues. V was shortened by 1 base and J by 9 bases, with 4 bases between the two germline ends. The DNA for the CDR3 is TGTGCCAGCAGCCAAGCTAGTTCACCCCTCCACTTT. Residues: CASSQASSPLHF.

The chain joins TRBV30 to TRBJ2-5; TRBD2 aligns across 9 bases. The CDR3 totals 15 residues. The J segment lost 5 bases and the V segment lost 1 base, leaving 8 bases of the junction unmatched. Germline V gives CDR1 GTSNPN, CDR2 SVGIG (reference sequence). The CDR3 bases are TGTGCCTGGAGTGCGGAGCGGGGGGCAGGGGAGACCCAGTACTTC. It specifies CAWSAERGAGETQYF. Supplemented by reference TRBV30 and TRBJ2-5, the full variable domain reads SQTIHQWPATLVQPVGSPLSLECTVEGTSNPNLYWYRQAAGRGLQLLFYSVGIGQISSEVPQNLSASRPQDRQFILSSKKLLLSDSGFYLCAWSAERGAGETQYFGPGTRLLVL.

The rearrangement links TRBV3-1 (or the pseudogene TRBV3-2) to TRBJ2-1; no definite D call. CDR1 LGHDT and CDR2 YNNKEL come from the germline V gene (reference sequence). The germline V and J ends were trimmed by 2 bases and 7 bases, with 6 bases remaining between them. There are 12 residues in the CDR3. CDR3 bases: TGTGCCAGCAGCCAACGCGTTAATGAGCAGTTCTTC. Translated: CASSQRVNEQFF.

The J gene is TRBJ1-5, the V gene TRBV7-6; 7 nucleotides agree with TRBD1. The CDR3 spans 15 residues. J was trimmed by 6 bases and V by 5 bases; bases with no gene match: 10. Germline V gives CDR1 SGHVS, CDR2 FNYEAQ. The CDR3 coding sequence is TGTGCCAGCAGCCTCGCCCAGGGGGTCGGTCAGCCCCAGCATTTT. As protein: CASSLAQGVGQPQHF.